This entry lists 9 T cell receptor beta chains sequenced from one sample in a study of T-cell memory formation after mild COVID-19. TCRdb re-called the 5' RACE reads with MiXCR, one entry per CDR3 protein. The table lists 350,000 or so distinct CDR3 sequences, roughly 20% of them singletons. Sequencing was carried out using PBMCs or a T cell subset sorted from them (not recorded which). These receptors were obtained from an adult woman who had mild COVID-19 (a few samples of this study predate the infection). Cell type and time point are not known.

The rearrangement joins TRBV6-5 to TRBJ2-1; no clear D gene. Germline CDR1 reads MNHEY; CDR2 reads SVGAGI. Between the trimmed V and J ends, which lost 5 bases and 4 bases, there was a span of 12 bases. CDR3 length equals 14 residues. In nucleotides, the CDR3 is TGTGCCAGCAGTATCTTCCTAGGTTACAATGAGCAGTTCTTC. It yields the protein CASSIFLGYNEQFF.

In this sample, this clonotype turned up a few times. The chain has TRBV29-1 and TRBJ2-5; 8 bases map to TRBD2. Germline V gene data show CDR1 as SQVTM and CDR2 as ANQGSEA. The CDR3 totals 13 residues. Losses at the gene ends were 4 bases for V and 2 bases for J; bases not matched to a gene: 3. CDR3 DNA sequence: TGCAGCGTTGGTGGACTAGCTCAAGAGACCCAGTACTTC. Translating it yields CSVGGLAQETQYF. Filled out from reference TRBV29-1 and TRBJ2-5, the complete variable domain reads SAVISQKPSRDICQRGTSLTIQCQVDSQVTMMFWYRQQPGQSLTLIATANQGSEATYESGFVIDKFPISRPNLTFSTLTVSNMSPEDSSIYLCSVGGLAQETQYFGPGTRLLVL.

This clonotype turned up a few times. The chain has TRBV7-8 and TRBJ2-5; TRBD2 aligns across 11 bases. This CDR3 comprises 18 residues. Germline-derived CDR1 and CDR2 are SGHVS and FQNEAQ. The V gene end was trimmed by 5 bases and the J gene end by 4 bases; junction bases not matched to a gene: 15. The DNA for the CDR3 is TGTGCCAGCAGCCCCTTAGCCCAACTAGCGGGAGTGGGAGAGACCCAGTACTTC. It specifies CASSPLAQLAGVGETQYF.

This sequence joins TRBV7-2 and TRBJ2-1; the match to TRBD2 covers 11 bases. The length of the CDR3 is 15 residues. The V gene end was trimmed by 5 bases and the J gene end by 12 bases; junction bases not matched to a gene: 12. Germline V gene sequence: CDR1 SGHTA, CDR2 FQGNSA. The CDR3 spells CASSIGTSGLQGQFF. The CDR3 nucleotides are TGTGCCAGCAGCATCGGGACTAGCGGCCTACAGGGGCAGTTCTTC.

The chain joins TRBV5-4 to TRBJ2-2, with a weak D call TRBD2 (6 bases). Trimming took 1 base from V and 7 from J, leaving 8 bases between them. Germline CDR1 SGHNT, CDR2 YYREEE (reference sequence). This CDR3 has 13 amino acids. CDR3 in amino acids: CASSLREVGELFF. The DNA of the CDR3 is TGTGCCAGCAGCTTGAGGGAGGTCGGGGAGCTGTTTTTT.

This clonotype was observed a handful of times. The CDR3 loop reads CASSKGGSDTQYF. In DNA, the CDR3 is TGTGCCAGCAGCAAGGGCGGGTCTGATACGCAGTATTTT. The V and J genes are TRBV7-9 and TRBJ2-3, with D maybe TRBD2 (5 bases). The CDR3 runs 13 residues. Trimming cost V 5 bases and J 6 bases, with 12 bases left between them. In germline, CDR1 is SEHNR, CDR2 FQNEAQ (reference sequence). The full variable domain, with the rest looked up from reference TRBV7-9 and TRBJ2-3, is DTGVSQNPRHKITKRGQNVTFRCDPISEHNRLYWYRQTLGQGPEFLTYFQNEAQLEKSRLLSDRFSAERPKGSFSTLEIQRTEQGDSAMYLCASSKGGSDTQYFGPGTRLTVL.

The V call is TRBV6-2 or TRBV6-3, the J call TRBJ2-7; 11 bases align to TRBD1. The CDR3 extends over 12 amino acids. Per germline, CDR1 MNHEY and CDR2 SVGEGT. V was clipped by 8 bases and J by 6 bases; unmatched bases: 3. The CDR3 spells CASGQGAGEQYF. In nucleotides, the CDR3 is TGTGCCAGCGGACAGGGGGCAGGCGAGCAGTACTTC.

This clonotype was seen a handful of times. V is TRBV6-5 and J is TRBJ2-7, with TRBD1 matching 9 bases. CDR1 is MNHEY and CDR2 is SVGAGI in the germline V gene. The CDR3 contains 16 residues. J was trimmed by 2 bases and V by 0 bases; bases with no gene match: 5. The CDR3 spells CASSYSTGTGTYEQYF. The CDR3, as DNA: TGTGCCAGCAGTTACTCCACCGGGACAGGGACCTACGAGCAGTACTTC.

The chain is built from TRBV3-1 and TRBJ2-7, with D maybe TRBD2 (5 bases). The CDR3 is 13 amino acids. The V end lost 5 bases, the J end lost 3 bases, and 11 bases lay between the germline ends. Looked up from germline, CDR1 is LGHDT and CDR2 is YNNKEL (reference sequence). In DNA, the CDR3 is TGTGCCAGCAGCAGGAGGACGGACTACGAGCAGTACTTC. This sequence encodes CASSRRTDYEQYF.